This TCR beta chain came from a study of CD8 T cells in ankylosing spondylitis. Researchers built TCR beta libraries using quantitative 5'-RACE with molecular barcodes. TCRdb redid the calling of the 5' RACE reads with MiXCR, one entry per CDR3 protein. Counted here are 200,000 to 250,000 distinct CDR3 sequences, under 12% occurring once; the ten biggest clones make up 21%. Germline CDR1 is SGHTA and CDR2 is FQGTGA. The CDR3 length is 17 residues. Trimming cost V 1 base and J 1 base; bases outside gene matches: 6. Study results and limitations: Ankylosing spondylitis blood appeared to be characterized by a TCR beta motif of 8 or 9 highly homologous variants. The clones that were linked to disease were reported to be significantly enriched in matched synovial fluid samples from ankylosing spondylitis patients. Disease-linked clones bore a CD8+ phenotype and were relatively rare in peripheral blood.

A note on this clonotype: Its specificity is unknown.

Sequencing used blood, either unsorted or a sorted T cell fraction (not recorded which). The clonotype was recovered from a male donor with ankylosing spondylitis or in good health (not recorded which). V is TRBV7-3 and J is TRBJ2-3; TRBD2 matches at 9 bases. The CDR3 sequence is CASSLNGQRGGTDTQYF. CDR3 in DNA: TGTGCCAGCAGCTTAAATGGCCAGCGGGGGGGCACAGATACGCAGTATTTT.